Below are 2 T cell receptor beta chains sequenced from a single sample in a study of T cells expressing NK-cell markers. Using the 5' RACE reads, TCRdb records one entry per CDR3 protein without DNA. The sample table includes hundreds of thousands of distinct CDR3 sequences. Sequenced input: blood T cells: a sorted CD56 or NKG2C T cell subset, CD4+ or CD8+ T cells, or bulk PBMC T cells (not recorded which). The origin of the receptors is a man younger than 30 in good health.

The chain has TRBV5-5 and TRBJ2-6; TCRdb designates TRBD1, a call that cannot be tested without DNA. There are 18 residues in the CDR3. Germline V gene sequence: CDR1 SGHKS, CDR2 YYEKEE (reference sequence). The chain's CDR3 is CASSLKPGQDSGANVLTF.

V is TRBV11-2 and J is TRBJ2-1; TCRdb designates TRBD2, a call that cannot be tested without DNA. The CDR3 has 14 residues. Germline assignment: CDR1 SGHAT and CDR2 FQNNGV. This chain's CDR3 is CASSGGRAKNEQFF.